The T cell receptor (beta chain) described here comes from a study of T cell responses to AZD1222 COVID-19 vaccine. Study-level points and caveats: Spike-specific TCR breadth and depth both grew after two AZD1222 doses. Sampled repertoires all dated from after the peak T cell response. Clonal diversity was possibly underestimated; the donors were predominantly white British and more often female. Among AZD1222 vaccinees, only five or six were seropositive at baseline.

About this clone itself: Its antigen is as yet unknown.

The CDR3 runs 15 residues. Germline-derived CDR1 and CDR2 are SGHTA and FQGNSA. With 4 bases removed from V and 4 bases from J, the gap between germline ends came to 15 bases. The assay was immunoSEQ multiplex PCR, and TCRdb's table has in-frame clones only and misses some. This sample has over 130,000 clones, with 75% to 95% found just once. The material sequenced was peripheral blood, taken 28 days after the second dose of the MenACWY control vaccine. This sequence joins TRBV7-2 and TRBJ2-3; weak D call: TRBD1 (6 bases). This TCR was recovered from an adult who received the MenACWY meningococcal vaccine as a control. The CDR3, as DNA: TGTGCCAGCAGCTCCTCTCTAACAGGGTCAGATACGCAGTATTTT. Protein sequence: CASSSSLTGSDTQYF.